Detailed here is one T cell receptor beta chain. The data belong to a study of blood T cell repertoires in COVID-19. The CDR3 length is 17 residues. Trimming shortened V by 7 bases and J by 2 bases, and 23 bases separated the two germline ends. Germline V CDR1 and CDR2: SGHVS, FQNEAQ. Authors' data handling: Amplification from reference gene primers served as the basis for estimated nucleated cell counts. Some clones are missing from TCRdb's copy, which holds only in-frame ones; the method was immunoSEQ multiplex PCR. V, J and clone size derive from that table, while D and trimming were established from the DNA sequence. The data contain about 89,000 clones, 75% to 85% of them singletons.

The TCR sequence derives from a woman of 80 years or more with acute or convalescent COVID-19. V usage is TRBV7-8 and J usage is TRBJ1-1; TRBD1 might be the D (5 bases). Sequencing used peripheral blood. The CDR3 reads CASTNAGRARGNTEAFF. Here the CDR3 DNA reads TGTGCCAGCACCAACGCGGGGCGGGCGAGAGGAAACACTGAAGCTTTCTTT.